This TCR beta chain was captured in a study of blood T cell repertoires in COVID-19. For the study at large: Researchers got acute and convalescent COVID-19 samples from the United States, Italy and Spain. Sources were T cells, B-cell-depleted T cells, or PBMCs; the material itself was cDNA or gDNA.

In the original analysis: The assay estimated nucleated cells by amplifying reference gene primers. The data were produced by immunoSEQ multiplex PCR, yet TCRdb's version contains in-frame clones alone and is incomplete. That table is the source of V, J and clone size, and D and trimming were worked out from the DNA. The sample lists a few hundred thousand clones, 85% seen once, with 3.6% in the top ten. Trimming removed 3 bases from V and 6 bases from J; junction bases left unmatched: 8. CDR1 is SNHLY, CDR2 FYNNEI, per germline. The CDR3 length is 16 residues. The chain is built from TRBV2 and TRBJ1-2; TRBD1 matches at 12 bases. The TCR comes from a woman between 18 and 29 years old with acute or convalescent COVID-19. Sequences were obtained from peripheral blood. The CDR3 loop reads CASSETGTGGDDGYTF. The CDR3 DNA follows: TGTGCCAGCAGTGAGACCGGGACAGGGGGCGATGATGGCTACACCTTC.